This passage covers 12 T cell receptor beta chains from one sample sequenced in a study of blood T cell repertoires in COVID-19. Assay: immunoSEQ multiplex PCR; the TCRdb copy retains only in-frame clones and omits some. Found here are 150,000 to 200,000 clones, 80% to 85% of them singletons; the top ten hold approximately 8%. Sequenced: peripheral blood. Receptors were obtained from a woman in her 70s with COVID-19, enrolled during active disease.

V and J are TRBV7-2 and TRBJ2-7, with TRBD1 as a possible D gene (6 bases). V was shortened by 5 bases and J by 3 bases, with 17 bases between the two germline ends. This CDR3 contains 15 residues. From germline, CDR1 is SGHTA and CDR2 FQGNSA. The CDR3 protein is CASSPQGGGHYEQYF. CDR3 coding DNA: TGTGCCAGCAGCCCCCAGGGTGGGGGCCACTACGAGCAGTACTTC.

The chain joins TRBV13 to TRBJ2-1; TRBD2 agrees at 13 bases. The CDR3 totals 15 residues. The J segment lost 7 bases and the V segment lost 6 bases, leaving 6 bases of the junction unmatched. Germline V lookup: CDR1 PRHDT, CDR2 FYEKMQ (reference sequence). Here the CDR3 DNA reads TGTGCCAGCAGACGACTAGCGGGAGGAATAAATGAGCAGTTCTTC. Protein product: CASRRLAGGINEQFF.

CDR3 loop: CASSMTSGYPNTGELFF. The CDR3 nucleotides are TGTGCCAGTAGTATGACTAGCGGGTACCCTAATACCGGGGAGCTGTTTTTT. This chain uses TRBV19 with TRBJ2-2, with 10 bases lining up with TRBD2. V gave up 3 bases and J gave up 5 bases; unmatched junction bases: 9. The CDR3 is made up of 17 amino acids. In germline, CDR1 is LNHDA, CDR2 SQIVND (reference sequence).

The chain is built from TRBV18 and TRBJ1-2; no firm D call. V lost 0 bases and J lost 3, with 8 bases in between. CDR1 and CDR2 (germline): KGHSH, LQKENI. The CDR3 is made up of 14 amino acids. The CDR3 reads CASSPPTTDYGYTF. DNA for the CDR3: TGTGCCAGCTCACCACCTACCACGGACTATGGCTACACCTTC.

This sequence joins TRBV20-1 and TRBJ2-7; 10 nucleotides agree with TRBD2. The V gene's germline CDR1 is DFQATT and CDR2 SNEGSKA (reference sequence). The CDR3 contains 15 residues. Trimming took 6 bases from V and 5 from J; bases not matched to a gene: 13. CDR3 DNA: TGCAGTGCAAGTGGTGCCCTAGCGGGAGCCCACGAGCAGTACTTC. Translated, it gives CSASGALAGAHEQYF.

The chain employs TRBV11-2 and TRBJ1-2; TRBD1 might be the D (5 bases). The CDR3 totals 14 residues. V was pared by 3 bases and J by 4 bases, with 12 bases between. Looked up from germline, CDR1 is SGHAT and CDR2 is FQNNGV. CDR3 coding DNA: TGTGCCAGCAGCTTGGGGGGACGGAGCTATGGCTACACCTTC. As protein: CASSLGGRSYGYTF.

V usage is TRBV18 and J usage is TRBJ1-1, with D possibly TRBD1 on 5 matching bases. The V gene lost 3 bases and the J gene lost 2 bases, with 13 bases spanning the gap. This CDR3 has 15 residues. Germline CDR1 is KGHSH and CDR2 is LQKENI. The CDR3 here is CASSPYEQVNTEAFF. CDR3 in DNA: TGTGCCAGCTCACCTTACGAACAGGTTAACACTGAAGCTTTCTTT.

V and J are TRBV28 and TRBJ2-2; 7 bases are shared with TRBD1. This CDR3 spans 15 amino acids. The ends lost 8 bases at V and 0 bases at J; junction bases unmatched: 6. CDR1 and CDR2 (germline): MDHEN, SYDVKM. In DNA form, the CDR3 reads TGTGCCAGCTCATCAGGGGGAGCGAACACCGGGGAGCTGTTTTTT. This encodes CASSSGGANTGELFF.

V and J are TRBV10-3 and TRBJ2-2, with 11 bases that match TRBD2. V was clipped by 6 bases and J by 5 bases; unmatched bases: 14. Germline CDR1 is ENHRY and CDR2 is SYGVKD. CDR3 length equals 18 residues. CDR3 nucleotides: TGTGCCATCAGACAGTTACTAGCGGGAGTAGGAGGAACCGGGGAGCTGTTTTTT. Amino acid sequence: CAIRQLLAGVGGTGELFF.

This clone was counted a few times. The rearrangement joins TRBV7-7 to TRBJ1-4; 11 bases line up with TRBD1. Germline assignment: CDR1 SSHAT and CDR2 FNYEAQ (reference sequence). V dropped 5 bases and J dropped 4; count of bases not matched to a gene: 9. The CDR3 is made up of 17 amino acids. CDR3 nucleotide sequence: TGTGCCAGCAGCCAAATGGACAGGGGGCGAGGTAATGAAAAACTGTTTTTT. Its protein is CASSQMDRGRGNEKLFF.

The chain uses TRBV10-3 and TRBJ1-2, with TRBD1 matching over 12 bases. The CDR3 is 14 amino acids. The ends lost 6 bases at V and 5 bases at J; junction bases unmatched: 4. Looked up from germline, CDR1 is ENHRY and CDR2 is SYGVKD. CDR3 in DNA: TGTGCCATCAGGGGACAGGGGGCTGGTTATGGCTACACCTTC. Its protein product is CAIRGQGAGYGYTF.

The gene calls are TRBV18 and TRBJ1-4, with 8 positions matching TRBD1. This CDR3 contains 16 residues. V shed 3 bases, J shed 8 bases, and the junction held 11 bases outside the gene matches. Germline CDR1 and CDR2: KGHSH and LQKENI. The CDR3 region has the DNA TGTGCCAGCTCACCCTCCCTTAAGGGACAGGCCGAAAAACTGTTTTTT. This encodes CASSPSLKGQAEKLFF.